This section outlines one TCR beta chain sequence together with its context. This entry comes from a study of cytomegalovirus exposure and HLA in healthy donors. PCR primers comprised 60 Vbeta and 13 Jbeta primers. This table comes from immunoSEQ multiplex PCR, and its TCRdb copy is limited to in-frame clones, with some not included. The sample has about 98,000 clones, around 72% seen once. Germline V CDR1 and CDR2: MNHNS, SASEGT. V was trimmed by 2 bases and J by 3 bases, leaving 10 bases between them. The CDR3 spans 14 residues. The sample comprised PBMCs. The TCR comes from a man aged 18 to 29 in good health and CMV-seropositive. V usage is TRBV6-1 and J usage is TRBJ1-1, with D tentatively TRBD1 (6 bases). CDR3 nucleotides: TGTGCCAGCAGTGAACCAGGGGTCGACACTGAAGCTTTCTTT. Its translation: CASSEPGVDTEAFF.